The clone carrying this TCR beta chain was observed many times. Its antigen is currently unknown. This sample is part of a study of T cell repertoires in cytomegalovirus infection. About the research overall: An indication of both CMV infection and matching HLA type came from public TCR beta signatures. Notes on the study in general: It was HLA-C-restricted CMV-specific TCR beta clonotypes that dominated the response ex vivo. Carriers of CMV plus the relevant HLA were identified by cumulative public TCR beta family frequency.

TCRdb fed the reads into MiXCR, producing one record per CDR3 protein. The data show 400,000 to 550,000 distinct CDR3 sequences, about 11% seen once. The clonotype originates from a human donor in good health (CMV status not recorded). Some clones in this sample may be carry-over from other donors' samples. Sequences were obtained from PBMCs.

Written as DNA, the CDR3 is TGTGCCAGCACCTGGGGGGAGGTCGGCGGGGAGCTGTTTTTT. Residues: CASTWGEVGGELFF. The chain carries TRBV12-3 or TRBV12-4 and TRBJ2-2, with TRBD2 as a possible D gene (6 bases). V was cut by 7 bases and J by 7 bases, with 16 bases left in between. CDR3 length equals 14 residues.